Sequencing of this T cell receptor (beta chain) was carried out in a study of T cell responses to AZD1222 COVID-19 vaccine. Trimming removed 3 bases from V and 4 bases from J, with 13 bases in between. CDR1 LNHDA and CDR2 SQIVND come from the germline V gene (reference sequence). This CDR3 has 16 residues. The method was immunoSEQ multiplex PCR; TCRdb's version includes in-frame clones alone and lacks a portion of them. The repertoire holds about 180,000 clones, with 85% to 90% as singletons. Sample: peripheral blood, taken 28 days after the second dose of the MenACWY control vaccine. The chain employs TRBV19 and TRBJ2-6, with D unresolved. The receptor comes from an adult who received the MenACWY meningococcal vaccine as a control. In DNA form, the CDR3 reads TGTGCCAGTAGTATGATCGGGCAACGAGGGGCCAACGTCCTGACTTTC. The encoded protein is CASSMIGQRGANVLTF.